This is a list of T cell receptor beta chains from one sample in a study of coeliac disease. The repertoire was sequenced with immunoSEQ multiplex PCR; TCRdb's copy has only in-frame clones and lacks some. The table lists nearly 7,000 clones, over 60% of them singletons. Sequencing was performed on lamina propria lymphocytes from the gut. The receptors were gathered from a man younger than 45 with celiac disease. The CDR3 runs from the conserved cysteine through the conserved F or W. The order of the fields is CDR3 protein, CDR3 DNA, J gene, clone size, V gene, D gene. The D gene is left open where the match is weak. Not every row has a clone size; where given, it reads once, few, many or a size class.

CDR3aa: CASSQSRLAGASYEQYF
CDR3nt: TGCGCCAGCAGCCAAAGCCGTCTAGCGGGAGCCTCCTACGAGCAGTACTTC
j_gene: TRBJ2-7
abundance: .
v_gene: TRBV4-1
d_gene: TRBD2

CDR3aa: CASSAGFTGEQYF
CDR3nt: TGTGCCAGCAGCGCCGGGTTTACAGGCGAGCAGTACTTC
j_gene: TRBJ2-7
abundance: .
v_gene: TRBV9
d_gene: .

CDR3aa: CASRNMTGTGKWKETQYF
CDR3nt: TGTGCCAGCAGGAACATGACCGGGACAGGGAAATGGAAAGAGACCCAGTACTTC
j_gene: TRBJ2-5
abundance: few
v_gene: TRBV9
d_gene: TRBD1

CDR3aa: CASSVSTTYEQYF
CDR3nt: TGTGCCAGCAGCGTTTCAACTACCTACGAGCAGTACTTC
j_gene: TRBJ2-7
abundance: few
v_gene: TRBV28
d_gene: .

CDR3aa: CASTQQLEDGYTF
CDR3nt: TGTGCCAGCACCCAGCAGCTGGAGGATGGCTACACCTTC
j_gene: TRBJ1-2
abundance: .
v_gene: TRBV11-2
d_gene: .

CDR3aa: CASRASTSGRETQYF
CDR3nt: TGTGCCAGCAGGGCCTCGACTAGCGGGAGGGAGACCCAGTACTTC
j_gene: TRBJ2-5
abundance: .
v_gene: TRBV6-1
d_gene: TRBD2

CDR3aa: CASSPLSGANVLTF
CDR3nt: TGTGCCAGCAGCCCCCTTTCTGGGGCCAACGTCCTGACTTTC
j_gene: TRBJ2-6
abundance: once
v_gene: TRBV27
d_gene: .

CDR3aa: CASSSGLTGELFF
CDR3nt: TGTGCCAGTAGTTCGGGACTCACCGGGGAGCTGTTTTTT
j_gene: TRBJ2-2
abundance: .
v_gene: TRBV19
d_gene: .

CDR3aa: CASRLAEGAYNEQFF
CDR3nt: TGTGCCAGCAGGTTAGCGGAGGGCGCCTACAATGAGCAGTTCTTC
j_gene: TRBJ2-1
abundance: .
v_gene: TRBV6-1
d_gene: .

CDR3aa: CASTDRVNSPLHF
CDR3nt: TGTGCCAGCACCGACAGGGTTAATTCACCCCTCCACTTT
j_gene: TRBJ1-6
abundance: .
v_gene: TRBV5-4
d_gene: TRBD1

CDR3aa: CASRDSWDTQYF
CDR3nt: TGCGCCAGCCGGGACTCTTGGGATACGCAGTATTTT
j_gene: TRBJ2-3
abundance: .
v_gene: TRBV5-1
d_gene: .

CDR3aa: CASSLFFLSGTDTQYF
CDR3nt: TGTGCCAGCAGTTTGTTCTTTCTCTCGGGCACAGATACGCAGTATTTT
j_gene: TRBJ2-3
abundance: .
v_gene: TRBV6-5
d_gene: .

CDR3aa: CASSPHGKNTEAFF
CDR3nt: TGTGCCAGCAGCCCCCACGGGAAGAACACTGAAGCTTTCTTT
j_gene: TRBJ1-1
abundance: few
v_gene: TRBV9
d_gene: .

CDR3aa: CASSLYSADEQFF
CDR3nt: TGTGCCAGCAGCTTGTATTCTGCGGATGAGCAGTTCTTC
j_gene: TRBJ2-1
abundance: .
v_gene: TRBV5-4
d_gene: .

CDR3aa: CASSDSREGNEQFF
CDR3nt: TGTGCCAGCAGTGACTCGCGGGAGGGCAATGAGCAGTTCTTC
j_gene: TRBJ2-1
abundance: .
v_gene: TRBV6-4
d_gene: TRBD2

CDR3aa: CAWSVRGYEQYF
CDR3nt: TGTGCCTGGAGTGTACGGGGCTACGAGCAGTACTTC
j_gene: TRBJ2-7
abundance: .
v_gene: TRBV30
d_gene: .

CDR3aa: CASSSEVEAQYF
CDR3nt: TGTGCCAGCTCATCAGAGGTTGAAGCTCAGTACTTC
j_gene: TRBJ2-4
abundance: .
v_gene: TRBV18
d_gene: .

CDR3aa: CASSITPTGGNQPQHF
CDR3nt: TGTGCCAGCAGCATTACTCCGACAGGGGGCAATCAGCCCCAGCATTTT
j_gene: TRBJ1-5
abundance: .
v_gene: TRBV21-1
d_gene: .

CDR3aa: CSVGGPMNTEAFF
CDR3nt: TGCAGCGTTGGGGGGCCAATGAACACTGAAGCTTTCTTT
j_gene: TRBJ1-1
abundance: .
v_gene: TRBV29-1
d_gene: .

CDR3aa: CATSRRAGAPRTGTEAFF
CDR3nt: TGTGCCACCAGCAGGAGGGCAGGGGCCCCGCGCACGGGCACTGAAGCTTTCTTT
j_gene: TRBJ1-1
abundance: .
v_gene: TRBV15
d_gene: .

CDR3aa: CASSLVRGTQYF
CDR3nt: TGTGCCAGCAGTTTGGTTCGGGGGACCCAGTACTTC
j_gene: TRBJ2-5
abundance: .
v_gene: TRBV28
d_gene: .

CDR3aa: CASSPATGPNTKAFF
CDR3nt: TGTGCCAGCTCACCTGCGACAGGACCCAACACTAAAGCTTTCTTT
j_gene: TRBJ1-1
abundance: once
v_gene: TRBV18
d_gene: .

CDR3aa: CAWSGDSNQPQHF
CDR3nt: TGTGCCTGGAGTGGAGATAGCAATCAGCCCCAGCATTTT
j_gene: TRBJ1-5
abundance: .
v_gene: TRBV30
d_gene: .

CDR3aa: CASRALRDSDEQFF
CDR3nt: TGTGCCAGTAGGGCTCTCCGGGACTCCGATGAGCAGTTCTTC
j_gene: TRBJ2-1
abundance: .
v_gene: TRBV19
d_gene: .

CDR3aa: CASSPDSNTGELFF
CDR3nt: TGTGCCAGCTCACCAGACTCGAACACCGGGGAGCTGTTTTTT
j_gene: TRBJ2-2
abundance: few
v_gene: TRBV18
d_gene: .

CDR3aa: CASSHPGQYNEQFF
CDR3nt: TGTGCCAGCAGCCACCCGGGACAATACAATGAGCAGTTCTTC
j_gene: TRBJ2-1
abundance: .
v_gene: TRBV6-5
d_gene: .

CDR3aa: CAWSLTGTGDEQYF
CDR3nt: TGTGCCTGGAGCTTAACCGGGACAGGGGACGAGCAGTACTTC
j_gene: TRBJ2-7
abundance: .
v_gene: TRBV30
d_gene: TRBD1

CDR3aa: CASSHESRRKAFF
CDR3nt: TGTGCCAGCAGCCACGAATCCAGGAGGAAGGCTTTCTTT
j_gene: TRBJ1-1
abundance: few
v_gene: TRBV7-2
d_gene: .

CDR3aa: CASSPLGLAGDNEQFF
CDR3nt: TGTGCCAGCAGCCCCCTGGGACTAGCGGGAGACAATGAGCAGTTCTTC
j_gene: TRBJ2-1
abundance: few
v_gene: TRBV9
d_gene: TRBD2

CDR3aa: CASSSRSGANVLTF
CDR3nt: TGTGCCAGCAGTTCGCGCTCTGGGGCCAACGTCCTGACTTTC
j_gene: TRBJ2-6
abundance: .
v_gene: TRBV28
d_gene: .

CDR3aa: CASSPGVEGHEQFF
CDR3nt: TGTGCCAGCAGCCCGGGGGTTGAGGGGCATGAGCAGTTCTTC
j_gene: TRBJ2-1
abundance: .
v_gene: TRBV7-6
d_gene: .

CDR3aa: CASSLGGYTDTQYF
CDR3nt: TGCGCCAGCAGCTTGGGAGGGTACACAGATACGCAGTATTTT
j_gene: TRBJ2-3
abundance: .
v_gene: TRBV5-1
d_gene: .

CDR3aa: CASSGERSTWTKAFF
CDR3nt: TGCGCCAGCAGTGGGGAGAGGAGTACATGGACTAAAGCTTTCTTT
j_gene: TRBJ1-1
abundance: .
v_gene: TRBV10-1
d_gene: .

CDR3aa: CASSLSGKSEQFF
CDR3nt: TGTGCCAGCAGCTTGTCCGGGAAATCAGAGCAGTTCTTC
j_gene: TRBJ2-1
abundance: .
v_gene: TRBV5-6
d_gene: .

CDR3aa: CACVVGRVGIQPQHF
CDR3nt: TGTGCCTGTGTGGTAGGGCGGGTGGGGATCCAGCCCCAGCATTTT
j_gene: TRBJ1-5
abundance: .
v_gene: TRBV6-4
d_gene: .

CDR3aa: CATSRGTDRGYTF
CDR3nt: TGTGCCACCAGCAGAGGGACAGATCGAGGCTACACCTTC
j_gene: TRBJ1-2
abundance: once
v_gene: TRBV15
d_gene: .

CDR3aa: CASSSATHRIYEQYF
CDR3nt: TGTGCCAGCAGTTCCGCCACTCACCGTATATACGAGCAGTACTTC
j_gene: TRBJ2-7
abundance: .
v_gene: TRBV6-5
d_gene: .

CDR3aa: CASSHRRQSFLGYTF
CDR3nt: TGCGCCAGCAGCCATCGACGACAGTCCTTTCTCGGCTACACCTTC
j_gene: TRBJ1-2
abundance: few
v_gene: TRBV4-1
d_gene: .

CDR3aa: CAIRETGGRTYEQYF
CDR3nt: TGTGCCATCAGAGAGACAGGGGGGAGAACCTACGAGCAGTACTTC
j_gene: TRBJ2-7
abundance: .
v_gene: TRBV10-3
d_gene: TRBD1

CDR3aa: CASSFLYEQYF
CDR3nt: TGTGCCAGCAGTTTTCTCTACGAGCAGTACTTC
j_gene: TRBJ2-7
abundance: large
v_gene: TRBV28
d_gene: .

CDR3aa: CASSFTGGRGYEQYF
CDR3nt: TGTGCCAGCAGTTTTACGGGGGGCAGAGGCTACGAGCAGTACTTC
j_gene: TRBJ2-7
abundance: .
v_gene: TRBV28
d_gene: .

CDR3aa: CASSFPDRYQPQHF
CDR3nt: TGTGCCAGCAGTTTTCCGGACAGGTATCAGCCCCAGCATTTT
j_gene: TRBJ1-5
abundance: .
v_gene: TRBV28
d_gene: TRBD1

CDR3aa: CAWTSGRHINEQFF
CDR3nt: TGTGCCTGGACTAGCGGGAGACATATTAATGAGCAGTTCTTC
j_gene: TRBJ2-1
abundance: .
v_gene: TRBV30
d_gene: TRBD2

CDR3aa: CASSPSGVPTDTQYF
CDR3nt: TGTGCCAGCAGCCCTAGCGGGGTACCCACAGATACGCAGTATTTT
j_gene: TRBJ2-3
abundance: .
v_gene: TRBV5-4
d_gene: TRBD2

CDR3aa: CASSERVSNQPQHF
CDR3nt: TGTGCCAGCAGTGAACGCGTTAGCAATCAGCCCCAGCATTTT
j_gene: TRBJ1-5
abundance: .
v_gene: TRBV2
d_gene: .

CDR3aa: CASSSLMRDEQFF
CDR3nt: TGTGCCAGCAGCTCCCTTATGCGAGATGAGCAGTTCTTC
j_gene: TRBJ2-1
abundance: .
v_gene: TRBV7-2
d_gene: .